The 2 T cell receptor beta chains listed next were all sequenced from one sample in a study of cytomegalovirus exposure and HLA in healthy donors. Vbeta (60) and Jbeta (13) primers were used in the PCR. Method: immunoSEQ multiplex PCR; TCRdb's copy keeps in-frame clones and lacks some. This table has about 190,000 clones, 70% to 90% appearing once. The specimen sequenced was PBMCs. These receptors all stem from a woman aged 18-29 years in good health and CMV-seropositive.

This clone was recorded a few times. V and J are TRBV29-1 and TRBJ1-5, with D perhaps matching TRBD1 (6 bases). The V gene's germline CDR1 is SQVTM and CDR2 ANQGSEA. Trimming left V 4 bases short and J 5 bases short, with 15 bases between. This CDR3 is 14 amino acids long. CDR3 residues: CSVAYGGGHQPQHF. CDR3 bases: TGCAGCGTTGCGTATGGCGGGGGCCATCAGCCCCAGCATTTT.

The chain's CDR3 is CASSLHSGGPRAQYF. The DNA of the CDR3 is TGTGCCAGCAGCCTCCATAGCGGGGGCCCGCGGGCCCAGTACTTC. The V call is TRBV7-2, the J call TRBJ2-5; 9 positions match TRBD2. V gave up 5 bases and J gave up 9 bases; unmatched junction bases: 13. This CDR3 comprises 15 residues. Germline V gene data show CDR1 as SGHTA and CDR2 as FQGNSA.